This T cell receptor (beta chain) was identified in a study of blood T cell repertoires in COVID-19. Study as a whole: PBMCs, B-cell-depleted T cells, or T cells provided the cDNA or gDNA that made up the material.

Authors' data handling: From reference gene primer amplification, estimates of nucleated cell counts were derived. Only in-frame clones appear in the TCRdb table, and some are missing; sequencing was by immunoSEQ multiplex PCR. The DNA gave D and trimming, while V, J and clone size come from that table. The sample yields some 180,000 clones, roughly 73% seen once. This CDR3 comprises 14 residues. Germline CDR1 and CDR2: SEHNR and FQNEAQ (reference sequence). V gave up 5 bases and J gave up 6 bases; unmatched junction bases: 5. Sample: peripheral blood. The rearrangement links TRBV7-9 to TRBJ1-4, with 8 bases aligning to TRBD1. This clonotype originated in an elderly woman with active or convalescent COVID-19. As DNA, the CDR3 is TGTGCCAGCAGCCGTGACAGGGGCGATGAAAAACTGTTTTTT. It specifies CASSRDRGDEKLFF.